Shown below are 19 T cell receptor beta chains from a single sample sequenced in a study of tumor-infiltrating lymphocytes in localized non-small cell lung cancer. This table comes from immunoSEQ multiplex PCR, and its TCRdb copy is limited to in-frame clones, with some not included. The table lists about 16,000 clones, approximately 80% of them singletons, with 10% in the top ten. The sequenced material came from uninvolved lung tissue not adjacent to the tumor. The receptor source for this set is a human donor with non-small cell lung cancer.

V gene TRBV6-4 combines with J gene TRBJ1-5, with no clear D. CDR1 and CDR2 from the germline V gene are MRHNA and SNTAGT. The V end lost 2 bases, the J end lost 6 bases, and 8 bases lay between the germline ends. The CDR3 contains 13 residues. The DNA for the CDR3 is TGTGCCAGCAGTGACGGCGCAACTCAGCCCCAGCATTTT. It is translated as CASSDGATQPQHF.

The chain combines TRBV19 with TRBJ2-3, with 7 bases identical to TRBD1. V was pared by 5 bases and J by 0 bases, with 2 bases of the junction left unmatched. The CDR3 consists of 14 residues. Germline V lookup: CDR1 LNHDA, CDR2 SQIVND (reference sequence). The CDR3 DNA follows: TGTGCCAGTAGTCAGGGACAGAGCACAGATACGCAGTATTTT. Protein product: CASSQGQSTDTQYF. The full variable domain, completed using reference TRBV19 and TRBJ2-3, is DGGITQSPKYLFRKEGQNVTLSCEQNLNHDAMYWYRQDPGQGLRLIYYSQIVNDFQKGDIAEGYSVSREKKESFPLTVTSAQKNPTAFYLCASSQGQSTDTQYFGPGTRLTVL.

The chain couples TRBV4-1 to TRBJ1-2; possibly TRBD1 for D (6 bases). This CDR3 contains 13 residues. The germline gives CDR1 MGHRA, CDR2 YSYEKL. With 0 bases removed from V and 7 bases from J, the gap between germline ends came to 9 bases. The CDR3 region has the DNA TGCGCCAGCAGCCAAGATGGGGGCAGTGGCTACACCTTC. Translation gives CASSQDGGSGYTF.

CDR3 DNA: TGTGCCAGCAGGCGGTGGTGGGGGGGGGATCACGAGCAGTACTTC. The encoded protein is CASRRWWGGDHEQYF. The chain carries TRBV5-6 and TRBJ2-7, with 7 bases identical to TRBD2. Germline CDR1 and CDR2: SGHDT and YYEEEE. J lost 5 bases, V lost 5 bases, and 13 bases had no gene match. This CDR3 is built from 15 residues.

The rearrangement uses TRBV28 and TRBJ2-7; TRBD2 matches 11 bases. The CDR3 has 17 amino acids. Per germline, CDR1 MDHEN and CDR2 SYDVKM. Trimming removed 5 bases from V and 0 bases from J; junction bases left unmatched: 9. CDR3 coding DNA: TGTGCCAGCAGTCCTGAACCTGGACTAGCGGGCTCCTACGAGCAGTACTTC. Translating it yields CASSPEPGLAGSYEQYF.

V and J are TRBV11-3 and TRBJ2-1; no reliable D call. There are 12 residues in the CDR3. V gave up 8 bases and J gave up 4 bases, with 9 bases separating them. From germline, CDR1 is SGHNT and CDR2 YENEEA. The CDR3 region is CASGRRYNEQFF. The CDR3 DNA reads as TGTGCCAGCGGTCGGCGTTACAATGAGCAGTTCTTC.

The CDR3 region is CASSQGRQPQHF. CDR3 DNA sequence: TGTGCCAGCAGTCAGGGGAGGCAGCCCCAGCATTTT. V and J are TRBV7-2 and TRBJ1-5; tentative D call: TRBD1 (6 bases). V was trimmed by 6 bases and J by 7 bases, leaving 10 bases between them. CDR1 and CDR2 (germline): SGHTA, FQGNSA. The CDR3 is 12 amino acids.

This clone has more than one count but fewer than ten. The CDR3 DNA reads TGTGCCAGCAGCTCGGGGGACACAGATACGCAGTATTTT. It encodes CASSSGDTDTQYF. The J gene is TRBJ2-3, the V gene TRBV5-4; possibly TRBD2 for D (6 bases). Trimming took off 3 bases at V and 2 bases at J, with 7 bases between the two ends. Germline V lookup: CDR1 SGHNT, CDR2 YYREEE (reference sequence). The CDR3 has 13 amino acids.

The CDR3 DNA is TGTGCCAGCAGCTCCCCGGGACGGGGAAAATCCTACAATGAGCAGTTCTTC. It codes for CASSSPGRGKSYNEQFF. The V gene is TRBV5-6, the J gene TRBJ2-1; D may be TRBD1 or TRBD2 (5 bases each). Trimming took off 3 bases at V and 1 base at J, with 17 bases between the two ends. Per the germline V gene, CDR1 is SGHDT and CDR2 is YYEEEE. This CDR3 contains 17 residues.

This sequence joins TRBV5-1 and TRBJ1-1, with D tentatively TRBD1 (6 bases). Germline CDR1 SGHRS, CDR2 YFSETQ. CDR3 length equals 15 residues. Trimming shortened V by 5 bases and J by 2 bases, and 16 bases separated the two germline ends. The CDR3 reads CASREGQLTNTEAFF. Written as DNA, the CDR3 is TGCGCCAGCAGGGAAGGACAGTTAACCAACACTGAAGCTTTCTTT.

The sample holds a few counts of this clone. The chain is built from TRBV6-1 and TRBJ2-2; no firm D call. V was shortened by 5 bases and J by 6 bases, with 7 bases between the two germline ends. From germline, CDR1 is MNHNS and CDR2 SASEGT. This CDR3 spans 12 amino acids. This chain's CDR3 is CASSFAAGELFF. The CDR3 DNA sequence: TGTGCCAGCAGTTTCGCCGCCGGGGAGCTGTTTTTT.

As DNA, the CDR3 is TGTGCCTGGAGTGTACTCGGGCAGGGATCCTACGAGCAGTACTTC. As protein: CAWSVLGQGSYEQYF. The V and J genes are TRBV30 and TRBJ2-7; possible D gene TRBD1, 5 bases. CDR1 and CDR2 (germline): GTSNPN, SVGIG (reference sequence). This CDR3 contains 15 residues. The germline V and J ends were trimmed by 0 bases and 1 base, with 13 bases remaining between them.

The J gene is TRBJ2-1, the V gene TRBV5-6, with 8 bases fitting TRBD2. From germline, CDR1 is SGHDT and CDR2 YYEEEE. There are 15 residues in the CDR3. The V segment lost 2 bases and the J segment 5 bases; nucleotides outside the gene matches: 6. The CDR3 loop reads CASSFRLALNNEQFF. The CDR3 coding sequence is TGTGCCAGCAGCTTTCGACTAGCGTTGAACAATGAGCAGTTCTTC.

The rearrangement joins TRBV2 to TRBJ2-7; 7 nucleotides align to TRBD1. J lost 1 base, V lost 4 bases, and 4 bases had no gene match. The germline gives CDR1 SNHLY, CDR2 FYNNEI. This CDR3 contains 14 residues. This chain's CDR3 is CASSGTGDSYEQYF. The CDR3, as DNA: TGTGCCAGCAGTGGAACAGGGGATTCCTACGAGCAGTACTTC.

J is TRBJ1-1 and V is TRBV5-4; no firm D call. Between the trimmed V and J ends, which lost 4 bases and 3 bases, there was a span of 7 bases. The germline V gene has CDR1 SGHNT and CDR2 YYREEE (reference sequence). This CDR3 is 12 amino acids long. In DNA form, the CDR3 reads TGTGCCAGCAGCCGCGAGGACACTGAAGCTTTCTTT. The encoded protein is CASSREDTEAFF.

This clone was observed once. This chain connects TRBV15 to TRBJ1-3, with TRBD1 as a possible D gene (6 bases). The germline V gene encodes CDR1 LNHNV and CDR2 YYDKDF (reference sequence). V lost 3 bases and J 1 base, leaving 13 bases between the germline ends. The CDR3 covers 16 residues. CDR3 residues: CATSRVDTGSGNTIYF. The CDR3 region has the DNA TGTGCCACCAGCAGGGTTGATACAGGGTCTGGAAACACCATATATTTT.

This clone has just a few counts. CDR3 in amino acids: CAWSALRTGLVKAFF. For the CDR3, the DNA is TGTGCCTGGAGTGCCCTTAGGACAGGGTTAGTGAAAGCTTTCTTT. The chain recombines TRBV30 with TRBJ1-1; TRBD1 agrees at 8 bases. Germline V lookup: CDR1 GTSNPN, CDR2 SVGIG (reference sequence). This CDR3 comprises 15 residues. Trimming took 1 base from V and 9 from J; bases not matched to a gene: 13.

This clone appeared a few times. The rearrangement links TRBV9 to TRBJ2-3; D remains ambiguous. The CDR3 totals 13 residues. In germline, CDR1 is SGDLS, CDR2 YYNGEE. Trimming left V 3 bases short and J 0 bases short, with 5 bases between. The CDR3: CASSARSTDTQYF. The CDR3 DNA reads as TGTGCCAGCAGCGCCCGAAGCACAGATACGCAGTATTTT. Based on the CDR3 plus reference TRBV9 and TRBJ2-3, the full variable domain is DSGVTQTPKHLITATGQRVTLRCSPRSGDLSVYWYQQSLDQGLQFLIQYYNGEERAKGNILERFSAQQFPDLHSELNLSSLELGDSALYFCASSARSTDTQYFGPGTRLTVL.

The chain uses TRBV2 and TRBJ1-1, with TRBD1 matching over 7 bases. Germline V gene sequence: CDR1 SNHLY, CDR2 FYNNEI. V lost 10 bases, J lost 1 base, and 6 bases stayed unmatched. The CDR3 is 13 amino acids. CDR3 protein: CATYRDRNTEAFF. CDR3 bases: TGTGCCACCTACCGGGACAGGAACACTGAAGCTTTCTTT.